This TCR beta chain was observed in a study of response to subunit inactivated influenza vaccine. From the RT-PCR reads, TCRdb called clonotypes with MiXCR, one entry per CDR3 protein. The table lists 450,000 to 600,000 distinct CDR3 sequences, approximately 7.1% of them singletons. This clonotype was seen more than once but under ten times. This CDR3 is built from 15 residues. V lost 4 bases to trimming and J lost 3 bases, with 16 bases between them. The germline CDR1 and CDR2 sequences are SGDLS and YYNGEE. Here the sequenced sample was PBMCs from blood, taken less than 25 months after vaccination. The sequence was collected from a man between 50 and 69 years old who received an inactivated influenza vaccine. The rearrangement links TRBV9 to TRBJ1-1, with D possibly matching TRBD1 (5 bases). This chain's CDR3 is CASSPRGLLYTEAFF. Written as DNA, the CDR3 is TGTGCCAGCAGCCCGAGGGGCCTCCTTTACACTGAAGCTTTCTTT.